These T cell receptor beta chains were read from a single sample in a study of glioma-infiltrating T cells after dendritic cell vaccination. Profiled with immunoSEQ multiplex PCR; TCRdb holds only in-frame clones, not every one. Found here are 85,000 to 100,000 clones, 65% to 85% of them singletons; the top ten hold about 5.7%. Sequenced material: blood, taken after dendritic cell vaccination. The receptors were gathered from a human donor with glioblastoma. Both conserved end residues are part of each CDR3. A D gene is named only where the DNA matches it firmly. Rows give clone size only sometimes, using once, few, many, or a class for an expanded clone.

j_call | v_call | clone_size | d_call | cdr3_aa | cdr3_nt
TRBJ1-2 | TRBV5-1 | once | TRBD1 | CASSLDLRTGGGYGYTF | TGCGCCAGCAGCTTGGACCTTAGGACAGGGGGCGGGTATGGCTACACCTTC
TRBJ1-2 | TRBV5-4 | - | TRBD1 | CASSLIDRVEYTF | TGTGCCAGCAGCCTGATAGACAGGGTAGAATACACCTTC
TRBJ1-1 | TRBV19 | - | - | CASSSLGAGDTEAFF | TGTGCCAGTAGTTCCCTTGGGGCGGGGGACACTGAAGCTTTCTTT
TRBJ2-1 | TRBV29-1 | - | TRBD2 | CSVPGTSYLEQFF | TGCAGCGTTCCCGGGACTAGTTATCTTGAGCAGTTCTTC
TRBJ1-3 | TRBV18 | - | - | CASSGPPDSGNTIYF | TGTGCCAGCTCCGGTCCCCCCGACTCTGGAAACACCATATATTTT
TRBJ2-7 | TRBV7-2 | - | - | CASSLLRLASYEQYF | TGTGCCAGCAGCTTATTAAGGCTAGCCTCCTACGAGCAGTACTTC
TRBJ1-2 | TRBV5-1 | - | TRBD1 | CASSQAGQGAPTNYGYTF | TGCGCCAGCAGCCAAGCGGGACAGGGGGCCCCTACTAACTATGGCTACACCTTC
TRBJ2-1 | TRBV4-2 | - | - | CASSQDLANEQFF | TGTGCCAGCAGCCAAGATTTGGCCAATGAGCAGTTCTTC
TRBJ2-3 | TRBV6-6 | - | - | CASSPLGRGHTDTQYF | TGTGCCAGCAGCCCTCTCGGGAGGGGGCACACAGATACGCAGTATTTT
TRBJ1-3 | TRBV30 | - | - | CAWSVLFQTGSGNTIYF | TGTGCCTGGAGTGTCTTGTTTCAGACGGGCTCTGGAAACACCATATATTTT
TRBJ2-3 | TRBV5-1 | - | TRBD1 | CASSPGPGGDTQYF | TGCGCCAGCAGTCCGGGGCCAGGGGGAGATACGCAGTATTTT
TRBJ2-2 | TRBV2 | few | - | CASRITYTGELFF | TGTGCCAGCAGGATCACATACACCGGGGAGCTGTTTTTT
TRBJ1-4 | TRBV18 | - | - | CASSPPNRVDEKLFF | TGTGCCAGCTCACCACCGAACAGGGTGGATGAAAAACTGTTTTTT
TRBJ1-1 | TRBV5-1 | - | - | CASSEGAGKTEAFF | TGCGCCAGCAGCGAAGGTGCAGGGAAGACTGAAGCTTTCTTT
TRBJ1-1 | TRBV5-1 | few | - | CASSLLTDSTVEAFF | TGCGCCAGCAGCTTGTTAACGGACAGTACCGTAGAAGCTTTCTTT
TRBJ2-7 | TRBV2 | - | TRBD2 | CASSGLAGGFYEQYF | TGTGCCAGCAGTGGGCTAGCGGGAGGATTCTACGAGCAGTACTTC
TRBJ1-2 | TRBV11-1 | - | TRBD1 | CASSPGGGYGYTF | TGTGCCAGCAGCCCAGGGGGCGGCTATGGCTACACCTTC
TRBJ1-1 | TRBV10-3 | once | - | CAISVEGSGTEAFF | TGTGCCATCAGTGTTGAGGGCTCCGGCACTGAAGCTTTCTTT
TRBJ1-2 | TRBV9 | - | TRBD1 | CASSPIPGQGNYGYTF | TGTGCCAGCAGCCCGATCCCTGGACAGGGGAACTATGGCTACACCTTC
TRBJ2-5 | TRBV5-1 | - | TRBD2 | CASSPTGRGGETQYF | TGCGCCAGCAGCCCCACCGGGAGGGGGGGGGAGACCCAGTACTTC
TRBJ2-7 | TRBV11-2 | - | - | CASSFSGNAYEQYF | TGTGCCAGCAGCTTTTCCGGGAACGCCTACGAGCAGTACTTC
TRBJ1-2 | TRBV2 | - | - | CASSEGRDYGYTF | TGTGCCAGCAGTGAAGGCAGGGATTATGGCTACACCTTC
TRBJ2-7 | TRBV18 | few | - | CASSPPNRASYEQYF | TGTGCCAGCTCACCACCGAACAGGGCCTCCTACGAGCAGTACTTC
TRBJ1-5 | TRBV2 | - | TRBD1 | CASSEYRGAQPQHF | TGTGCCAGCAGTGAATACAGGGGGGCTCAGCCCCAGCATTTT
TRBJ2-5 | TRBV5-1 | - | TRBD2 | CASSLAAGGIAGGPGETQYF | TGCGCCAGCAGCTTGGCCGCCGGGGGTATAGCGGGGGGGCCGGGGGAGACCCAGTACTTC
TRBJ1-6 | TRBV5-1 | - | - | CASSPRQNSPLHF | TGCGCCAGCAGCCCCCGACAGAATTCACCCCTCCACTTT
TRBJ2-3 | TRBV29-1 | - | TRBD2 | CSVSPGTSGGNLQYF | TGCAGCGTTTCTCCGGGGACTAGCGGGGGAAACTTGCAGTATTTT
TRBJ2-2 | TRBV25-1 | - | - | CASSEMQGQNTGELFF | TGTGCCAGCAGTGAGATGCAGGGGCAGAACACCGGGGAGCTGTTTTTT
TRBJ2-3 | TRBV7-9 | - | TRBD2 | CASLAGNTDTQYF | TGTGCCAGCCTAGCGGGGAACACAGATACGCAGTATTTT
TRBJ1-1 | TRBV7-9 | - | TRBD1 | CASSPRGHTEAFF | TGTGCCAGCAGCCCGAGGGGGCACACTGAAGCTTTCTTT
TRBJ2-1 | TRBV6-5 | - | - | CASSYSHYAGYEQFF | TGTGCCAGCAGTTACTCGCACTACGCCGGGTATGAGCAGTTCTTC
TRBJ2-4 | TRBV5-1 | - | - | CASSGGPQNIQYF | TGCGCCAGCAGCGGAGGCCCCCAAAACATTCAGTACTTC
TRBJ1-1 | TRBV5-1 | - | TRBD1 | CASSIQGANTEAFF | TGCGCCAGCAGCATACAGGGGGCGAACACTGAAGCTTTCTTT
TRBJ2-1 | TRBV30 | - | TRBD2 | CAWRTSGTNEQFF | TGTGCCTGGAGAACTAGCGGGACGAATGAGCAGTTCTTC
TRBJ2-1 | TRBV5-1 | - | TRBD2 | CASSLAGGSNEQFF | TGCGCCAGCAGCTTGGCGGGAGGGAGCAATGAGCAGTTCTTC